These 23 T cell receptor beta chains share one sample of origin, sequenced in a study of response to subunit inactivated influenza vaccine (dated by TCRdb to the late 2010s). Library construction relied on RT-PCR. TCRdb lists the instrument as Illumina HiSeq 2500. TCRdb itself trimmed the public reads at Q25 with fastp, ran MiXCR and retained productive beta chains. Duplicate CDR3 protein sequences are folded into a single record with the most common DNA and genes. For this sample there are about 540,000 distinct CDR3 sequences; around a quarter appear just once. The ten largest clones take up about 2.8% of the sample. These data were also reused for a study on T cells expressing NK-cell markers. As described in the second report: TCR beta cDNA libraries were prepared using 5'RACE template switching, which introduced a universal primer site and unique molecular identifiers.

This sample comprised CD4+ T cells sorted from PBMCs, obtained 11 to 12 days after vaccination. The origin of the receptors is a man in his fifties or sixties who received an inactivated influenza vaccine. Donor details come from another sample of the same person, matched by shared clones.

This clonotype was counted a few times. The V gene is TRBV20-1, the J gene TRBJ2-7; D unresolved. The V gene lost 0 bases and the J gene lost 9 bases, with 15 bases spanning the gap. The CDR3 consists of 13 residues. CDR1 is DFQATT, CDR2 SNEGSKA, per germline (reference sequence). The CDR3 region has the DNA TGCAGTGCTAGAGATCCCAACTTGTATGGGCAGTACTTC. Translated, it gives CSARDPNLYGQYF.

The chain employs TRBV20-1 and TRBJ2-1, with 15 bases that match TRBD2. Looked up from germline, CDR1 is DFQATT and CDR2 is SNEGSKA (reference sequence). V was clipped by 6 bases and J by 9 bases; unmatched bases: 15. The CDR3 is 17 residues long. This chain's CDR3 is CSAPGLAGGLGWGEQFF. CDR3 coding DNA: TGCAGTGCCCCCGGACTAGCGGGGGGGCTGGGGTGGGGTGAGCAGTTCTTC.

This clonotype was counted between two and nine times. CDR3 protein: CASTNPPGLAGGVETQYF. CDR3 sequence (DNA): TGTGCCAGCACCAACCCCCCGGGACTAGCGGGGGGTGTTGAGACCCAGTACTTC. The chain links TRBV6-2 or TRBV6-3 to TRBJ2-5; 15 bases are a match to TRBD2. This CDR3 spans 18 amino acids. The ends lost 7 bases at V and 5 bases at J; junction bases unmatched: 14. Germline V gene data show CDR1 as MNHEY and CDR2 as SVGEGT.

The chain links TRBV5-1 to TRBJ2-5; D may be TRBD2 (5 bases). The CDR3 is 14 residues long. CDR1 and CDR2 from the germline V gene are SGHRS and YFSETQ. Trimming left V 0 bases short and J 5 bases short, with 11 bases between. The CDR3 spells CASSLAVARETQYF. CDR3 in DNA: TGCGCCAGCAGCTTGGCGGTAGCGAGGGAGACCCAGTACTTC. Together with reference TRBV5-1 and TRBJ2-5, the CDR3 gives the full variable domain: KAGVTQTPRYLIKTRGQQVTLSCSPISGHRSVSWYQQTPGQGLQFLFEYFSETQRNKGNFPGRFSGRQFSNSRSEMNVSTLELGDSALYLCASSLAVARETQYFGPGTRLLVL.

This clonotype was seen a handful of times. The chain links TRBV28 to TRBJ2-2; D is uncertain. The CDR3 has 14 amino acids. The ends were cut back, 1 base at V and 12 bases at J, with 15 bases in the middle. The germline V gene has CDR1 MDHEN and CDR2 SYDVKM. The CDR3 nucleotides read TGTGCCAGCAGTTTATCCGGGCAGGTCCAAAAGCTGTTTTTT. Protein: CASSLSGQVQKLFF.

The chain links TRBV20-1 to TRBJ2-7; TRBD1 might be the D (6 bases). V gave up 5 bases and J gave up 6 bases, with 11 bases separating them. CDR3 length equals 11 residues. Germline CDR1 DFQATT, CDR2 SNEGSKA (reference sequence). CDR3 bases: TGCAGTGCTCTGATGGGGGCCGAGCAGTACTTC. Amino acid sequence: CSALMGAEQYF.

The chain couples TRBV5-1 to TRBJ2-2; tentatively, D is TRBD1 or TRBD2 (5 bases each). The germline V and J ends were trimmed by 4 bases and 8 bases, with 24 bases remaining between them. CDR3 length: 17 residues. Germline CDR1 and CDR2: SGHRS and YFSETQ. The CDR3 DNA sequence: TGCGCCAGCAGCAAATTACCGGGACCCCTTGATGGGGGGGAGCTGTTTTTT. It encodes CASSKLPGPLDGGELFF. The variable domain in full, with the rest retrieved from reference TRBV5-1 and TRBJ2-2, is KAGVTQTPRYLIKTRGQQVTLSCSPISGHRSVSWYQQTPGQGLQFLFEYFSETQRNKGNFPGRFSGRQFSNSRSEMNVSTLELGDSALYLCASSKLPGPLDGGELFFGEGSRLTVL.

In DNA form, the CDR3 reads TGTGCCAGCAGTTTACCGACCTCCTACAATGAGCAGTTCTTC. It specifies CASSLPTSYNEQFF. This chain uses TRBV28 with TRBJ2-1; the D is unclear. V was pared by 2 bases and J by 0 bases, with 5 bases between. The length of the CDR3 is 14 residues. Germline CDR1 is MDHEN and CDR2 is SYDVKM.

The J gene is TRBJ2-1, the V gene TRBV20-1, with 9 positions matching TRBD2. The CDR3 is made up of 17 amino acids. Germline V gene lookup returns CDR1 DFQATT and CDR2 SNEGSKA (reference sequence). V lost 6 bases to trimming and J lost 0 bases; unmatched junction nucleotides: 12. The CDR3 protein is CSAPRGSGGSSYNEQFF. For the CDR3, the DNA is TGCAGTGCCCCCCGAGGTAGCGGGGGCAGCTCCTACAATGAGCAGTTCTTC.

This clonotype was picked up a small number of times. This chain connects TRBV12-3 or TRBV12-4 to TRBJ2-7; 7 bases are shared with TRBD1. The length of the CDR3 is 13 residues. Unmatched junction bases numbered 7, after V lost 7 bases and J lost 4 bases. CDR3 residues: CASTAGGWYEQYF. CDR3 in DNA: TGTGCCAGCACGGCAGGGGGTTGGTACGAGCAGTACTTC.

In its sample, this clonotype was seen many times. V usage is TRBV4-3 and J usage is TRBJ1-4, with 8 bases aligning to TRBD1. Germline CDR1 LGHNA, CDR2 YSLEER. The trim removed 3 bases at V and 8 bases at J, leaving 8 bases unmatched. There are 15 residues in the CDR3. The CDR3 here is CASSHNRGVREKLFF. The CDR3 region has the DNA TGCGCCAGCAGCCACAACAGGGGGGTCAGAGAAAAACTGTTTTTT.

V usage is TRBV12-3 or TRBV12-4 and J usage is TRBJ1-5; 7 bases line up with TRBD1. CDR3 length equals 18 residues. V trimming: 3 bases; J trimming: 1 base; junction bases outside the gene matches: 12. The CDR3 sequence is CASSFQGVKTLSNQPQHF. The CDR3 nucleotides are TGTGCCAGCAGTTTTCAGGGGGTGAAGACCCTAAGCAATCAGCCCCAGCATTTT.

This clonotype has a handful of counts. A read error may explain this, as a much larger clone is one base away. The chain has TRBV6-1 and TRBJ1-1, with 10 bases identical to TRBD1. V shed 5 bases, J shed 4 bases, and the junction held 4 bases outside the gene matches. The germline CDR1 and CDR2 sequences are MNHNS and SASEGT. The CDR3 contains 14 residues. CDR3 sequence: CASSTRDRGTEAFF. The CDR3 region has the DNA TGTGCCAGCAGTACCCGGGACAGGGGCACTGAAGCTTTCTTT.

This clonotype was found once. The CDR3 is CASSYSGTGGYTF. CDR3 sequence (DNA): TGTGCCAGCAGTTACTCTGGGACAGGGGGCTACACCTTC. The gene calls are TRBV6-2 or TRBV6-3 and TRBJ1-2; TRBD1 matches at 9 bases. The V gene's germline CDR1 is MNHEY and CDR2 SVGEGT. The CDR3 runs to 13 residues. Germline trimming cut 0 bases from V and 8 bases from J; bases unmatched to any gene: 1.

The V call is TRBV28, the J call TRBJ2-1; 11 nucleotides align to TRBD2. V trimming: 11 bases; J trimming: 3 bases; junction bases outside the gene matches: 6. The CDR3 runs to 14 residues. In germline, CDR1 is MDHEN, CDR2 SYDVKM. CDR3 in amino acids: CASCTSGSYNEQFF. CDR3 sequence (DNA): TGTGCCTCCTGTACTAGCGGGAGCTACAATGAGCAGTTCTTC.

The gene calls are TRBV27 and TRBJ2-5; D is possibly TRBD2 (6 bases). The CDR3 has 17 amino acids. Germline CDR1 is MNHEY and CDR2 is SMNVEV (reference sequence). Trimming cost V 2 bases and J 5 bases, with 21 bases left between them. The CDR3 coding sequence is TGTGCCAGCAGTTTAGAGGGTCCTGGCGGGATGGGGGAGACCCAGTACTTC. Translation: CASSLEGPGGMGETQYF.

The chain recombines TRBV20-1 with TRBJ2-1; D may be TRBD1 (6 bases). Germline lookup yields CDR1 DFQATT and CDR2 SNEGSKA (reference sequence). V was cut by 8 bases and J by 8 bases, with 13 bases left in between. CDR3 length: 11 residues. The CDR3: CSSGDFYEQFF. CDR3 coding DNA: TGCAGTTCAGGGGATTTCTATGAGCAGTTCTTC.

The V and J genes are TRBV30 and TRBJ2-5; D not certain. In germline, CDR1 is GTSNPN, CDR2 SVGIG (reference sequence). V was trimmed by 0 bases and J by 9 bases, leaving 11 bases between them. The CDR3 is made up of 12 amino acids. The CDR3 nucleotides are TGTGCCTGGAGTGTAAGGGATCGGGCCCAGTACTTC. Translated: CAWSVRDRAQYF.

J is TRBJ2-3 and V is TRBV18, with TRBD2 as a possible D gene (5 bases). With 6 bases removed from V and 0 bases from J, the gap between germline ends came to 10 bases. Germline V gene lookup returns CDR1 KGHSH and CDR2 LQKENI. CDR3 size: 14 residues. CDR3 region: CASSQTTSTDTQYF. CDR3 nucleotide sequence: TGTGCCAGCTCTCAGACTACAAGCACAGATACGCAGTATTTT. The whole variable domain, filled in from reference TRBV18 and TRBJ2-3, reads NAGVMQNPRHLVRRRGQEARLRCSPMKGHSHVYWYRQLPEEGLKFMVYLQKENIIDESGMPKERFSAEFPKEGPSILRIQQVVRGDSAAYFCASSQTTSTDTQYFGPGTRLTVL.

V and J are TRBV11-2 and TRBJ2-7, with 13 bases matching TRBD2. After removal of 6 bases from V and 7 bases from J, the junction contained 9 bases not matched to a gene. The V gene's germline CDR1 is SGHAT and CDR2 FQNNGV. This CDR3 contains 15 residues. The CDR3 DNA follows: TGTGCCAGCAGTCAGGGACTAGCGGGGATCGGGGAGCAGTACTTC. This encodes CASSQGLAGIGEQYF.

This clonotype was recorded a few times. The chain employs TRBV7-6 and TRBJ1-6, with TRBD1 identical over 7 bases. Germline V gives CDR1 SGHVS, CDR2 FNYEAQ. The J segment lost 10 bases and the V segment lost 1 base, leaving 7 bases of the junction unmatched. The CDR3 extends over 15 amino acids. The CDR3 is CASSLGRGGRSPLHF. The CDR3 DNA sequence: TGTGCCAGCAGCTTAGGCAGGGGGGGGAGGTCACCCCTCCACTTT.

This sequence joins TRBV7-3 and TRBJ2-1; D unresolved. V lost 4 bases and J lost 0, with 13 bases in between. The germline CDR1 and CDR2 sequences are SGHTA and FQGTGA. The CDR3 extends over 16 amino acids. The CDR3 DNA follows: TGTGCCAGCAGCTCGAACCTAGTGACCTCCTACAATGAGCAGTTCTTC. Encoded protein: CASSSNLVTSYNEQFF.

This clonotype turned up a few times. The chain carries TRBV12-3 or TRBV12-4 and TRBJ2-7, with D perhaps assigned TRBD1 or TRBD2 (5 bases each). The CDR3 consists of 13 residues. V lost 5 bases, J lost 6 bases, and 14 bases lay in between. CDR3 DNA: TGTGCCAGCAGTAGGGCAGAGGGGAGCGAGCAGTACTTC. The encoded protein is CASSRAEGSEQYF.